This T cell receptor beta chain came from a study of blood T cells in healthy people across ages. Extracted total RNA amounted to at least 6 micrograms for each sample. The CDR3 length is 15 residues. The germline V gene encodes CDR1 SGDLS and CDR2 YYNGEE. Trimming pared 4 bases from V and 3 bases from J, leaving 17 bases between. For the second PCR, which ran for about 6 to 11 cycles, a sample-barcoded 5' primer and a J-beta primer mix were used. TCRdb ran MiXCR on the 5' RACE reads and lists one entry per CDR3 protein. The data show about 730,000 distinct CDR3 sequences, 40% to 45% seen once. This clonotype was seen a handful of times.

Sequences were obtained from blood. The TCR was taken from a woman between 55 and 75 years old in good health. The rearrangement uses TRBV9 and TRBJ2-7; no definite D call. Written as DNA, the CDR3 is TGTGCCAGCAGCCCCCGACGCATCAAAGACTACGAGCAGTACTTC. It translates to CASSPRRIKDYEQYF.